Following are 26 T cell receptor beta chains from one sample sequenced in a study of blood T cell repertoires in COVID-19. Generated by immunoSEQ multiplex PCR, the TCRdb table keeps only in-frame clones and is missing some. The data contain about 26,000 clones, nearly 90% of them singletons. The sequenced sample was peripheral blood. Every receptor here comes from a man between 65 and 85 years old with acute or convalescent COVID-19.

This clone has more than one count but fewer than ten. The genes are TRBV3-1 (or the pseudogene TRBV3-2) and TRBJ2-6; 11 bases agree with TRBD2. Germline V CDR1 and CDR2: LGHDT, YNNKEL (reference sequence). The CDR3 runs 19 residues. V lost 0 bases and J lost 1; bases outside the gene matches: 5. CDR3 region: CASSQELAGGRSGANVLTF. The CDR3 bases are TGTGCCAGCAGCCAAGAGCTAGCGGGAGGCCGATCTGGGGCCAACGTCCTGACTTTC.

The chain couples TRBV5-4 to TRBJ2-7, with 10 positions matching TRBD2. V shed 2 bases, J shed 2 bases, and the junction held 4 bases outside the gene matches. This CDR3 spans 15 amino acids. CDR1 and CDR2 from the germline V gene are SGHNT and YYREEE (reference sequence). This CDR3 reads CASSFSGRTAYEQYF. CDR3 DNA: TGTGCCAGCAGCTTTAGCGGGAGGACCGCCTACGAGCAGTACTTC.

The J gene is TRBJ2-7, the V gene TRBV7-8; D possibly corresponds to TRBD2 (6 bases). Germline V gene lookup returns CDR1 SGHVS and CDR2 FQNEAQ. This CDR3 has 16 residues. V was clipped by 1 base and J by 5 bases, with 18 bases between them. The CDR3 DNA reads TGTGCCAGCAGCTTAGTATTTTCGGAGGGTGGCCACGAGCAGTACTTC. Translation gives CASSLVFSEGGHEQYF.

This clone was counted a few times. The rearrangement links TRBV27 to TRBJ2-7; 9 positions match TRBD1. The germline gives CDR1 MNHEY, CDR2 SMNVEV (reference sequence). The CDR3 runs to 14 residues. The V and J ends lost 5 bases and 3 bases, in that order; junction bases with no gene match: 5. CDR3 sequence (DNA): TGTGCCAGCAGTCTACAGGGGGCAAACTACGAGCAGTACTTC. This codes for CASSLQGANYEQYF.

CDR3 sequence reads: CASSQLGRSIYEQYF. In nucleotides, the CDR3 is TGTGCCAGCAGCCAATTGGGGAGATCGATCTACGAGCAGTACTTC. This chain links TRBV3-1 (or the pseudogene TRBV3-2) with TRBJ2-7, with TRBD2 as a possible D gene (5 bases). Trimming pared 2 bases from V and 3 bases from J, leaving 14 bases between. This CDR3 comprises 15 residues. The germline V gene has CDR1 LGHDT and CDR2 YNNKEL (reference sequence).

The chain couples TRBV9 to TRBJ2-1, with 8 bases lining up with TRBD2. The germline gives CDR1 SGDLS, CDR2 YYNGEE. This CDR3 has 13 amino acids. After removal of 2 bases from V and 9 bases from J, the junction contained 4 bases not matched to a gene. The CDR3 spells CASSVGTRGEQFF. The CDR3 DNA is TGTGCCAGCAGCGTTGGGACTAGGGGTGAGCAGTTCTTC.

The rearrangement links TRBV2 to TRBJ2-5; 8 bases line up with TRBD1. CDR3 size: 14 residues. The junction had 5 bases not matched to a gene; V was cut back by 3 bases and J by 5 bases. Germline CDR1 reads SNHLY; CDR2 reads FYNNEI. The CDR3 DNA reads TGTGCCAGCAGTGATGCAGGGGGCGTTGAGACCCAGTACTTC. Translation gives CASSDAGGVETQYF.

In nucleotides, the CDR3 is TGCGCCAGCAGCCGCGGGACAGGGGATGAGACCCAGTACTTC. As protein: CASSRGTGDETQYF. The J gene is TRBJ2-5, the V gene TRBV5-1; 10 bases fit TRBD1. CDR3 length: 14 amino acids. CDR1 and CDR2 (germline): SGHRS, YFSETQ. Trimming removed 4 bases from V and 5 bases from J; junction bases left unmatched: 5.

This clone has only a few counts. The rearrangement joins TRBV7-2 to TRBJ2-2; D is uncertain. Trimming shortened V by 5 bases and J by 3 bases, and 4 bases separated the two germline ends. The germline V gene encodes CDR1 SGHTA and CDR2 FQGNSA. The CDR3 sequence is 12 residues long. Here the CDR3 reads CASSRDTGELFF. The CDR3 nucleotides are TGTGCCAGCAGCCGAGACACCGGGGAGCTGTTTTTT.

This clone was detected only once. CDR3 bases: TGTGCCAGTAGTATACAGGTAACAGATACGCAGTATTTT. Its translation is CASSIQVTDTQYF. The chain is built from TRBV19 and TRBJ2-3; D is unresolved. CDR1 and CDR2 from the germline V gene are LNHDA and SQIVND (reference sequence). V lost 2 bases and J lost 3, with 6 bases in between. This CDR3 spans 13 amino acids.

The V call is TRBV20-1, the J call TRBJ1-2, with D possibly TRBD1 on 6 matching bases. CDR1 and CDR2 from the germline V gene are DFQATT and SNEGSKA (reference sequence). The CDR3 is 12 residues long. V was trimmed by 3 bases and J by 2 bases, leaving 7 bases between them. The CDR3 DNA reads as TGCAGTGCTAGTGGACAGAACTATGGCTACACCTTC. Amino acid sequence: CSASGQNYGYTF.

The chain employs TRBV7-9 and TRBJ2-3; TRBD1 agrees at 11 bases. This CDR3 has 15 amino acids. Germline CDR1 is SEHNR and CDR2 is FQNEAQ (reference sequence). Trimming at V came to 5 bases and at J to 5 bases, leaving 6 bases not matched to a gene. CDR3 nucleotides: TGTGCCAGCAGCCGTCCAGGGACAGGGGGAGATACGCAGTATTTT. This translates into CASSRPGTGGDTQYF.

This chain connects TRBV5-1 to TRBJ2-5; 8 nucleotides agree with TRBD1. Germline V gives CDR1 SGHRS, CDR2 YFSETQ. The CDR3 is 14 amino acids. The V and J ends lost 4 bases and 1 base, in that order; junction bases with no gene match: 3. DNA for the CDR3: TGCGCCAGCAGCCCGGGACAGGTCCAAGAGACCCAGTACTTC. Translated, it gives CASSPGQVQETQYF.

The chain is built from TRBV19 and TRBJ1-1, with D perhaps TRBD1 (5 bases). The CDR3 runs to 14 residues. Germline-derived CDR1 and CDR2 are LNHDA and SQIVND (reference sequence). Trimming pared 7 bases from V and 0 bases from J, leaving 12 bases between. CDR3 loop: CASNTGGLNTEAFF. The CDR3 DNA reads TGTGCCAGTAACACAGGCGGATTGAACACTGAAGCTTTCTTT.

This sequence joins TRBV5-1 and TRBJ2-1, with 9 positions matching TRBD2. V shed 3 bases, J shed 8 bases, and the junction held 6 bases outside the gene matches. CDR3 length: 14 amino acids. From germline, CDR1 is SGHRS and CDR2 YFSETQ. CDR3 in amino acids: CASSSGLAGYEQFF. CDR3 bases: TGCGCCAGCAGCTCGGGACTAGCTGGGTATGAGCAGTTCTTC. The entire variable domain, with the rest obtained from reference TRBV5-1 and TRBJ2-1, is as follows: KAGVTQTPRYLIKTRGQQVTLSCSPISGHRSVSWYQQTPGQGLQFLFEYFSETQRNKGNFPGRFSGRQFSNSRSEMNVSTLELGDSALYLCASSSGLAGYEQFFGPGTRLTVL.

V usage is TRBV18 and J usage is TRBJ1-6, with 7 bases that match TRBD1. Germline V gene sequence: CDR1 KGHSH, CDR2 LQKENI. Trimming took 4 bases from V and 12 from J; bases not matched to a gene: 3. The CDR3 extends over 12 amino acids. The CDR3 is CASSQRQGPLHF. As DNA, the CDR3 is TGTGCCAGCTCACAGAGACAGGGACCCCTCCACTTT.

The chain combines TRBV3-1 (or the pseudogene TRBV3-2) with TRBJ1-2, with 7 bases identical to TRBD1. Trimming took 4 bases from V and 4 from J; bases not matched to a gene: 3. Germline CDR1 is LGHDT and CDR2 is YNNKEL (reference sequence). CDR3 length: 13 residues. The CDR3 DNA follows: TGTGCCAGCAGCCCGACAGGGACCTATGGCTACACCTTC. Amino acid sequence: CASSPTGTYGYTF.

This clone was detected once. The V call is TRBV20-1, the J call TRBJ2-5; D unclear. From germline, CDR1 is DFQATT and CDR2 SNEGSKA (reference sequence). Trimming left V 5 bases short and J 5 bases short, with 9 bases between. The length of the CDR3 is 11 residues. As DNA, the CDR3 is TGCAGTGCTGAACATTCGGAGACCCAGTACTTC. This translates into CSAEHSETQYF.

The V call is TRBV28, the J call TRBJ1-1; no definite D call. The germline V and J ends were trimmed by 6 bases and 0 bases, with 8 bases remaining between them. This CDR3 is built from 13 residues. Germline CDR1 and CDR2: MDHEN and SYDVKM. CDR3 in amino acids: CASRTRVNTEAFF. DNA of the CDR3: TGTGCCAGCAGAACTAGGGTGAACACTGAAGCTTTCTTT.

This chain uses TRBV5-6 with TRBJ1-5; 11 bases align to TRBD1. The junction had 6 bases not matched to a gene; V was cut back by 4 bases and J by 6 bases. The CDR3 spans 15 residues. From germline, CDR1 is SGHDT and CDR2 YYEEEE. CDR3 protein: CASSAWTGGGQPQHF. CDR3 in DNA: TGTGCCAGCAGCGCCTGGACAGGGGGCGGTCAGCCCCAGCATTTT.

The chain is built from TRBV6-5 and TRBJ1-1, with TRBD1 identical over 7 bases. Germline CDR1 and CDR2: MNHEY and SVGAGI. The CDR3 is 12 residues long. After removal of 6 bases from V and 7 bases from J, the junction contained 5 bases not matched to a gene. The chain's CDR3 is CASRRGQGEAFF. CDR3 nucleotides: TGTGCCAGCAGAAGGGGGCAGGGTGAAGCTTTCTTT.

V and J are TRBV15 and TRBJ1-3; D not resolved. Germline V gene data show CDR1 as LNHNV and CDR2 as YYDKDF (reference sequence). V lost 1 base and J 9 bases, leaving 13 bases between the germline ends. CDR3 length: 14 residues. CDR3 region: CATSRGGEGGTIYF. CDR3 sequence (DNA): TGTGCCACCAGCAGAGGCGGAGAAGGTGGCACCATATATTTT.

The chain uses TRBV12-3 or TRBV12-4 and TRBJ2-7; tentative D call: TRBD2 (7 bases). V lost 6 bases and J lost 7, with 16 bases in between. There are 13 residues in the CDR3. CDR3 residues: CASRGGGSGEQYF. The CDR3 DNA sequence: TGTGCCAGCAGGGGAGGGGGTTCGGGTGAGCAGTACTTC.

The V and J genes are TRBV19 and TRBJ1-2; D is ambiguous. From germline, CDR1 is LNHDA and CDR2 SQIVND (reference sequence). V dropped 2 bases and J dropped 8 bases, with 15 bases sitting between them. CDR3 length: 14 residues. The CDR3 protein is CASSIWASLGGYTF. The CDR3 DNA is TGTGCCAGTAGTATATGGGCCTCGCTCGGCGGCTACACCTTC.

V is TRBV28 and J is TRBJ1-3; D perhaps matches TRBD1 (5 bases). Germline CDR1 MDHEN, CDR2 SYDVKM. With 1 base removed from V and 2 bases from J, the gap between germline ends came to 9 bases. CDR3 length: 15 residues. The CDR3 region has the DNA TGTGCCAGCAGTTTATTGGGAGGGGCTGGAAACACCATATATTTT. This encodes CASSLLGGAGNTIYF. Complete variable domain (other parts from reference TRBV28 and TRBJ1-3): DVKVTQSSRYLVKRTGEKVFLECVQDMDHENMFWYRQDPGLGLRLIYFSYDVKMKEKGDIPEGYSVSREKKERFSLILESASTNQTSMYLCASSLLGGAGNTIYFGEGSWLTVV.

This chain links TRBV5-4 with TRBJ2-7, with D maybe TRBD2 (5 bases). V was clipped by 1 base and J by 2 bases, with 16 bases between them. Germline V gene sequence: CDR1 SGHNT, CDR2 YYREEE (reference sequence). The CDR3 is made up of 16 amino acids. The DNA for the CDR3 is TGTGCCAGCAGCTTGATCCCGGCGGGTTTACCCTACGAGCAGTACTTC. Translation: CASSLIPAGLPYEQYF.